This TCR beta chain was profiled in a study of T cells in Graves' hyperthyroidism and ophthalmopathy. CDR3 size: 15 residues. Germline V lookup: CDR1 LNHDA, CDR2 SQIVND (reference sequence). V dropped 5 bases and J dropped 4; count of bases not matched to a gene: 6. This clonotype was detected many times. Its antigen is currently unknown. The CDR3 regions of TCR beta were amplified from RNA transcripts. HTBI primers were the set used in a first-round RT-PCR of the TCR CDR3. From the multiplex PCR reads, TCRdb called clonotypes with MiXCR, one entry per CDR3 protein. Of over 700,000 distinct CDR3 sequences listed, roughly 20% were seen once; the top ten hold 16%. Based on clinical symptoms, serum thyroxine and TRAb, thyroid ultrasound and orbital computed tomography, diagnoses were reached. Broader study findings: Stable hyperthyroidism and ophthalmopathy were separated using 13 V-J signatures.

Sequences were obtained from blood. The sequence was collected from a woman between 50 and 59 years old with Graves' hyperthyroidism that later progressed to Graves' ophthalmopathy. The rearrangement uses TRBV19 and TRBJ1-5; 9 positions match TRBD1. The CDR3 DNA sequence: TGTGCCAGTAGTCGGGACAGGGTGGGTAATCAGCCCCAGCATTTT. Encoded protein: CASSRDRVGNQPQHF.